These 9 T cell receptor beta chains came from one sample sequenced in a study of blood T cell repertoires in COVID-19. TCRdb's table, derived via immunoSEQ multiplex PCR, lists solely in-frame clones and lacks some. The table shows about 98,000 clones, with 81% occurring only once. Sequencing was performed on peripheral blood. These receptor sequences come from a woman older than 75 with acute or convalescent COVID-19.

The chain carries TRBV5-1 and TRBJ1-1; D is perhaps TRBD1 (5 bases). Looked up from germline, CDR1 is SGHRS and CDR2 is YFSETQ. This CDR3 contains 15 residues. Trimming shortened V by 3 bases and J by 1 base, and 13 bases separated the two germline ends. The CDR3 sequence: CASSSGGGQNTEAFF. Written as DNA, the CDR3 is TGCGCCAGCAGCTCCGGGGGGGGTCAGAACACTGAAGCTTTCTTT.

The chain couples TRBV24-1 to TRBJ1-5; 9 nucleotides match TRBD1. Trimming took 3 bases from V and 4 from J; bases not matched to a gene: 3. Looked up from germline, CDR1 is KGHDR and CDR2 is SFDVKD. This CDR3 contains 15 residues. The CDR3 DNA follows: TGTGCCACCAGTGATGGGGACAGGGCAAATCAGCCCCAGCATTTT. Its translation: CATSDGDRANQPQHF.

The chain links TRBV13 to TRBJ1-2; D gene uncertain. V was shortened by 5 bases and J by 7 bases, with 20 bases between the two germline ends. Germline loops: CDR1 PRHDT, CDR2 FYEKMQ (reference sequence). The CDR3 length is 15 residues. CDR3 residues: CASSPGRVGGFGYTF. Here the CDR3 DNA reads TGTGCCAGCAGCCCCGGCCGAGTAGGCGGATTTGGCTACACCTTC.

CDR3 DNA sequence: TGTGCCAGCAGTCTCAGGGGGAGCCTCGAGCAGTACGTC. This translates into CASSLRGSLEQYV. The rearrangement joins TRBV6-2 or TRBV6-3 to TRBJ2-7; 7 bases align to TRBD1. This CDR3 has 13 residues. Germline CDR1 is MNHEY and CDR2 is SVGEGT. The V gene end was trimmed by 5 bases and the J gene end by 6 bases; junction bases not matched to a gene: 7.

This rearrangement joins TRBV2 to TRBJ1-2; 7 nucleotides align to TRBD1. Germline-derived CDR1 and CDR2 are SNHLY and FYNNEI. There are 14 residues in the CDR3. Germline trimming cut 8 bases from V and 5 bases from J; bases unmatched to any gene: 11. The DNA of the CDR3 is TGTGCCAGCTCACCCGCGACAGGGTCTTATGGCTACACCTTC. Translated, it gives CASSPATGSYGYTF.

The V gene is TRBV5-1, the J gene TRBJ2-7; the match to TRBD1 covers 7 bases. CDR1 SGHRS and CDR2 YFSETQ come from the germline V gene. The CDR3 loop spans 13 amino acids. Trimming at V came to 2 bases and at J to 3 bases, leaving 2 bases not matched to a gene. CDR3 DNA sequence: TGCGCCAGCAGCTTACAGGGGAACTACGAGCAGTACTTC. It codes for CASSLQGNYEQYF.

This clone occurred once. The chain joins TRBV7-2 to TRBJ2-1, with 9 bases matching TRBD2. The CDR3 loop spans 16 amino acids. Losses at the gene ends were 5 bases for V and 8 bases for J; bases not matched to a gene: 13. CDR1 SGHTA and CDR2 FQGNSA come from the germline V gene. The CDR3 protein is CASSIIAGVPGDEQFF. In DNA form, the CDR3 reads TGTGCCAGCAGCATCATAGCGGGGGTTCCGGGGGATGAGCAGTTCTTC.

V and J are TRBV14 and TRBJ2-5; D might be TRBD2 (6 bases). V shed 3 bases and J shed 6 bases, with 14 bases lying between them. The CDR3 is 14 amino acids. The V gene's germline CDR1 is SGHDN and CDR2 FVKESK. The CDR3 bases are TGTGCCAGCAGCCAGGCGGCGGGGCTAAAGACCCAGTACTTC. Protein product: CASSQAAGLKTQYF.

The genes are TRBV5-5 and TRBJ2-3, with 7 nucleotides matching TRBD1. Germline-derived CDR1 and CDR2 are SGHKS and YYEKEE (reference sequence). This CDR3 is 18 amino acids long. Losses at the gene ends were 5 bases for V and 0 bases for J; bases not matched to a gene: 15. CDR3 sequence: CASRTGTASRVSTDTQYF. CDR3 nucleotides: TGTGCCAGCAGAACCGGGACAGCAAGCCGCGTTAGCACAGATACGCAGTATTTT.